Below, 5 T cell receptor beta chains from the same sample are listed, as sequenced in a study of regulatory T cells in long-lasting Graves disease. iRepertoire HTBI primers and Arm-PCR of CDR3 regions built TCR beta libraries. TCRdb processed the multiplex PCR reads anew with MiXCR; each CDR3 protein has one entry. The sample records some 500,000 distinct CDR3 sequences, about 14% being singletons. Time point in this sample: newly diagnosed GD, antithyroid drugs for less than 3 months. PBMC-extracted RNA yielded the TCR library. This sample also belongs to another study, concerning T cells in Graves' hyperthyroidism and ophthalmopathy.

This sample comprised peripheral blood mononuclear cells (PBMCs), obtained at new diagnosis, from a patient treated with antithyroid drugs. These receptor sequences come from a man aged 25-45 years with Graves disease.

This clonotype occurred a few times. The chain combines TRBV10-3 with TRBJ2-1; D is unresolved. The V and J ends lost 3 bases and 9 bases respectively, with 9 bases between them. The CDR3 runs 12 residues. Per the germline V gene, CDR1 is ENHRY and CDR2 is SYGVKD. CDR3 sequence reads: CAISEPDLEQFF. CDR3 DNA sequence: TGTGCCATCAGTGAACCGGACCTTGAGCAGTTCTTC.

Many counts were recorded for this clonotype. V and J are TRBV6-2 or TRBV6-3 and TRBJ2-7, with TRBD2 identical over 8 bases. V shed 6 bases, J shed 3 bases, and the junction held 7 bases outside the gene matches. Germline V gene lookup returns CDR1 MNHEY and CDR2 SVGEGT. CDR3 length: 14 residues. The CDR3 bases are TGTGCCAGCAGATCACTAGCGGCGGACTACGAGCAGTACTTC. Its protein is CASRSLAADYEQYF.

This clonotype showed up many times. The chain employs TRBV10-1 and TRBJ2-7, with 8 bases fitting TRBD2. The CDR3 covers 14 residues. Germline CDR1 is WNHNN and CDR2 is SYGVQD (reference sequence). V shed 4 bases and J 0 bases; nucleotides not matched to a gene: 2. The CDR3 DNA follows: TGCGCCAGCAGTGTGGGGACTAGCTCCTACGAGCAGTACTTC. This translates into CASSVGTSSYEQYF.

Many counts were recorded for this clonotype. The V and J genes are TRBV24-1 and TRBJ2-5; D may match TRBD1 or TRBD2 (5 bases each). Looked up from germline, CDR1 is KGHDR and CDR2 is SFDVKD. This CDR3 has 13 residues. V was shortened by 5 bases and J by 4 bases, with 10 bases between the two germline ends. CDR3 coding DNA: TGTGCCACCAGTGGGGGGTCGGGAGAGACCCAGTACTTC. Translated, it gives CATSGGSGETQYF.

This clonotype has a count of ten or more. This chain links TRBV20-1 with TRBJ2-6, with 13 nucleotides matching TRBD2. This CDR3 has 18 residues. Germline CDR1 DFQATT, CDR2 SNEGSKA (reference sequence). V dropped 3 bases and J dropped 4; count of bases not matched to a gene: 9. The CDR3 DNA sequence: TGCAGTGCTAGGAGAACTAGCGGGGGGGGAGTGGGGGCCAACGTCCTGACTTTC. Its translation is CSARRTSGGGVGANVLTF.